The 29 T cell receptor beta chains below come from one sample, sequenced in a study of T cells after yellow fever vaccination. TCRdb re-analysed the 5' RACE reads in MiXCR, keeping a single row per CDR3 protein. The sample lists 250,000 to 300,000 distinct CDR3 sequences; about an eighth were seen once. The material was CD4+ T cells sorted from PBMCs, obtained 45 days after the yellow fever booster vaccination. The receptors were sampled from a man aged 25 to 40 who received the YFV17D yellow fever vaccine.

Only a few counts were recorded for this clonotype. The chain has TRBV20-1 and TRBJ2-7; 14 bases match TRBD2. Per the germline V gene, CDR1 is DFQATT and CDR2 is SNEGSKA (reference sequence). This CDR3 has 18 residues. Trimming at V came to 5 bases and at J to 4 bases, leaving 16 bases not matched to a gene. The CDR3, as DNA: TGCAGTGCTGTAGGTGGGGGGACTAGCGGGAGTTTTGCTTACGAGCAGTACTTC. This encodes CSAVGGGTSGSFAYEQYF.

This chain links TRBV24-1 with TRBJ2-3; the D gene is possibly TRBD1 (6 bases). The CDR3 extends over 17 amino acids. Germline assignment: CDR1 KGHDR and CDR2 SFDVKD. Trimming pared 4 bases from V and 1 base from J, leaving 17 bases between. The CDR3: CATSEQGRVGGTDTQYF. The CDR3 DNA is TGTGCCACCAGTGAACAGGGACGCGTCGGAGGCACAGATACGCAGTATTTT.

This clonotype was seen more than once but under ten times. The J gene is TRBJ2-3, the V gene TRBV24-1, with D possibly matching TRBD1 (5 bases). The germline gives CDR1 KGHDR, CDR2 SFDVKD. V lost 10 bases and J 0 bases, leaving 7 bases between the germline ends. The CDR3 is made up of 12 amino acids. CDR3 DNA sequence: TGTGCCACAGGACACAGCACAGATACGCAGTATTTT. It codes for CATGHSTDTQYF.

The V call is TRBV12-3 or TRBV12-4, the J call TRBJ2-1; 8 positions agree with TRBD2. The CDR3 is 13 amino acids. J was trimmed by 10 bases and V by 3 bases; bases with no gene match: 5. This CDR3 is CASSFTSGKEQFF. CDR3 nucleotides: TGTGCCAGCAGTTTTACTAGCGGTAAGGAGCAGTTCTTC.

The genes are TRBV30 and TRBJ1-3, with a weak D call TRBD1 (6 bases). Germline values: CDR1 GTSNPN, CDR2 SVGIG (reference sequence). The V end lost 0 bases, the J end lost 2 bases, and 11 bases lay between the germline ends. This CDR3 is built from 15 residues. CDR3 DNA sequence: TGTGCCTGGAGTGTACGGGGGGCGGCTGGAAACACCATATATTTT. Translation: CAWSVRGAAGNTIYF.

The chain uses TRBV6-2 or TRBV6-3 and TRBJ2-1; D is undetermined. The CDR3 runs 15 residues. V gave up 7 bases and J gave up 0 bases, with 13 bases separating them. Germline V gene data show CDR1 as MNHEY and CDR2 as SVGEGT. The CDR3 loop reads CASTLTSSSYNEQFF. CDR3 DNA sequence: TGTGCCAGCACTCTCACGTCCTCCTCCTACAATGAGCAGTTCTTC.

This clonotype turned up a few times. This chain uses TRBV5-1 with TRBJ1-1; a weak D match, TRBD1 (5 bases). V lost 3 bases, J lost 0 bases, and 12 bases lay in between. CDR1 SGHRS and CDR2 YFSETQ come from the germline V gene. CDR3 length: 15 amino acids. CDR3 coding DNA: TGCGCCAGCAGCTCGGAACAGGCTATGAACACTGAAGCTTTCTTT. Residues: CASSSEQAMNTEAFF.

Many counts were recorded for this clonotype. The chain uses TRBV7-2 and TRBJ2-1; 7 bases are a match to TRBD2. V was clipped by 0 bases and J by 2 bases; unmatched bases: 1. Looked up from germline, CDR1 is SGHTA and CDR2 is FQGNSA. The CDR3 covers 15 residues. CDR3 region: CASSLAAGPYNEQFF. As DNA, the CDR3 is TGTGCCAGCAGCTTAGCAGCGGGGCCCTACAATGAGCAGTTCTTC.

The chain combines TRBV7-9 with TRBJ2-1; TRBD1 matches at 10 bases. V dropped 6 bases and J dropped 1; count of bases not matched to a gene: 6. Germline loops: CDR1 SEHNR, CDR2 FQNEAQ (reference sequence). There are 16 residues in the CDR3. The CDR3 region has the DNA TGTGCCAGCAGTGGTCGACAGGGGGCATCCTACAATGAGCAGTTCTTC. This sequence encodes CASSGRQGASYNEQFF.

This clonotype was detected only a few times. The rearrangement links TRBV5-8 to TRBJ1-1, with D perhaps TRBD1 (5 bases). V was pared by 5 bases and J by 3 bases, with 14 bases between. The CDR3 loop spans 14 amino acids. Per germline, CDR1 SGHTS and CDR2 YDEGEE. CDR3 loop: CASRLRVSDTEAFF. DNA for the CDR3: TGTGCCAGCAGGCTCAGGGTGTCGGACACTGAAGCTTTCTTT.

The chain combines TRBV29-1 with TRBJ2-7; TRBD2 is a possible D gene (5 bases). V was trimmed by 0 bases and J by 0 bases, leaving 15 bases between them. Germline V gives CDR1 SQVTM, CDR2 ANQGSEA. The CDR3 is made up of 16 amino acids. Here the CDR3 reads CSVEDRGGHNSYEQYF. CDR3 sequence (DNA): TGCAGCGTTGAAGATCGCGGAGGCCACAACTCCTACGAGCAGTACTTC.

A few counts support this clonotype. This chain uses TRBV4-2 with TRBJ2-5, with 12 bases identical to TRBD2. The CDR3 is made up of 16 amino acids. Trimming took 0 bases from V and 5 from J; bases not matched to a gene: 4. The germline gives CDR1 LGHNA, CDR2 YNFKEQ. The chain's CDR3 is CASSQDGTSGLETQYF. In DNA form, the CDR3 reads TGTGCCAGCAGCCAAGATGGGACTAGCGGGTTGGAGACCCAGTACTTC.

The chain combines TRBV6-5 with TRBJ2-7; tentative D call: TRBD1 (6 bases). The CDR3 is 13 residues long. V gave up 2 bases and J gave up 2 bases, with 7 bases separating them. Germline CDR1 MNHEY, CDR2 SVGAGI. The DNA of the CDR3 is TGTGCCAGCAGTTACGGGGACACCTACGAGCAGTACTTC. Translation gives CASSYGDTYEQYF.

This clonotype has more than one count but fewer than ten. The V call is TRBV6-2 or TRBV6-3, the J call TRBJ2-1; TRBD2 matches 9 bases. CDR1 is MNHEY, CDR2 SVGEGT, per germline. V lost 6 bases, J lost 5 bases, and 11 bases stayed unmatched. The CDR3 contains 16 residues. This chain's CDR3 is CASRYLGASGNNEQFF. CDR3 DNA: TGTGCCAGCAGATACCTCGGGGCTAGCGGGAACAATGAGCAGTTCTTC.

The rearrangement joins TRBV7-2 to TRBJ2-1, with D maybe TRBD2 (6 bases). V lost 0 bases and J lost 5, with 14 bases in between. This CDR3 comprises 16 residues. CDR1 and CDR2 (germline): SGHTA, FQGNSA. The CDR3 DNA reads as TGTGCCAGCAGCTTAGCGGGGGGAGAGGTAGACAATGAGCAGTTCTTC. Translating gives CASSLAGGEVDNEQFF. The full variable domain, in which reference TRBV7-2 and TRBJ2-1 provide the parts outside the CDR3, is GAGVSQSPSNKVTEKGKDVELRCDPISGHTALYWYRQSLGQGLEFLIYFQGNSAPDKSGLPSDRFSAERTGGSVSTLTIQRTQQEDSAVYLCASSLAGGEVDNEQFFGPGTRLTVL.

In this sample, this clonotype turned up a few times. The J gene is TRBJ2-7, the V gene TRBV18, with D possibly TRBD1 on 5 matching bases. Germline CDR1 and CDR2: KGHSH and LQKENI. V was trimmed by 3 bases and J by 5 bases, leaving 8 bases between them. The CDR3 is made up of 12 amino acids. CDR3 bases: TGTGCCAGCTCACCCTCCAGGGACGAGCAGTACTTC. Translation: CASSPSRDEQYF. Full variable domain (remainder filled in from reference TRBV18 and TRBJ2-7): NAGVMQNPRHLVRRRGQEARLRCSPMKGHSHVYWYRQLPEEGLKFMVYLQKENIIDESGMPKERFSAEFPKEGPSILRIQQVVRGDSAAYFCASSPSRDEQYFGPGTRLTVT.

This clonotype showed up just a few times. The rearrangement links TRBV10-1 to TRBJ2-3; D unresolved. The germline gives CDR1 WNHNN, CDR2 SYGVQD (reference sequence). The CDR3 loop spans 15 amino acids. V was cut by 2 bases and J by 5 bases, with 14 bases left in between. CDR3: CASSESPVVGDTQYF. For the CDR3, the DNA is TGCGCCAGCAGTGAGAGTCCAGTAGTGGGAGATACGCAGTATTTT.

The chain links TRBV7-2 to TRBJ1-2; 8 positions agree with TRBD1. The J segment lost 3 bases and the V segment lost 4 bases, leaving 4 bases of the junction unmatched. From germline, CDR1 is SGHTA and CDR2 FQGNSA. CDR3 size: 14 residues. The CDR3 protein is CASSSDRGYYGYTF. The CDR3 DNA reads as TGTGCCAGCAGCTCCGACAGGGGCTACTATGGCTACACCTTC. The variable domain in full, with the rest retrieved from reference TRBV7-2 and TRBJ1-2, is GAGVSQSPSNKVTEKGKDVELRCDPISGHTALYWYRQSLGQGLEFLIYFQGNSAPDKSGLPSDRFSAERTGGSVSTLTIQRTQQEDSAVYLCASSSDRGYYGYTFGSGTRLTVV.

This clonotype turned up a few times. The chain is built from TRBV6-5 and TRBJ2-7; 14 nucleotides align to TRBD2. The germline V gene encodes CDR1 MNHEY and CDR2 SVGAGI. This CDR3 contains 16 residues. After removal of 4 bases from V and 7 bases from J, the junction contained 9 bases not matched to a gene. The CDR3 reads CASSFHGTSGSGEQYF. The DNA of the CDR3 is TGTGCCAGCAGTTTCCACGGGACTAGCGGGAGTGGTGAGCAGTACTTC.

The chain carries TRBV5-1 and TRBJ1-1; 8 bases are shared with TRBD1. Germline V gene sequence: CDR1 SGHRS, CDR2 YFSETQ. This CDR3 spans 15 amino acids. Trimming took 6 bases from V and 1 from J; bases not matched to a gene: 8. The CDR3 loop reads CASKIPGTGNTEAFF. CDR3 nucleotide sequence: TGCGCCAGCAAAATCCCCGGGACAGGGAACACTGAAGCTTTCTTT.

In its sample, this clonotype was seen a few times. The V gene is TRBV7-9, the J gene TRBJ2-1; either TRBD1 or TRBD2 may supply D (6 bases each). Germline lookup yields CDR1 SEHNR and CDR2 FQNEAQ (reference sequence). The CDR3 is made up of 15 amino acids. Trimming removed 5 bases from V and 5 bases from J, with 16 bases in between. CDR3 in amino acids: CASSPGGQRNNEQFF. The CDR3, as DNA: TGTGCCAGCAGCCCCGGGGGACAACGTAACAATGAGCAGTTCTTC.

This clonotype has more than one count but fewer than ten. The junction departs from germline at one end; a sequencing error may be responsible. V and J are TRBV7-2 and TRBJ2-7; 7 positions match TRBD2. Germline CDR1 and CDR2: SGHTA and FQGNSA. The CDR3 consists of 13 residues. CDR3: CASSFYGGGAWDF. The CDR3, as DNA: TGTGCCAGCAGCTTTTACGGGGGAGGGGCCTGGGACTTC.

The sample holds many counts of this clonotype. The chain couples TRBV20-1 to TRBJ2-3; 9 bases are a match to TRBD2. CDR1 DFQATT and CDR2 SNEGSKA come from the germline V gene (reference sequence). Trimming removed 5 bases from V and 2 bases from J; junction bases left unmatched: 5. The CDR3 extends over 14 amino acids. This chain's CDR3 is CSALLAGTTDTQYF. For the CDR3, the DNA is TGCAGTGCTCTACTAGCGGGTACCACAGATACGCAGTATTTT.

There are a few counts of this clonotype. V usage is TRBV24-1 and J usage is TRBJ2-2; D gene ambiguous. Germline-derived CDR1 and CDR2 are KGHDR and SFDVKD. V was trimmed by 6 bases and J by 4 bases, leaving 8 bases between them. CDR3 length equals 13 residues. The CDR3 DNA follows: TGTGCCACCAGTTTGTCCTTCACCGGGGAGCTGTTTTTT. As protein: CATSLSFTGELFF.

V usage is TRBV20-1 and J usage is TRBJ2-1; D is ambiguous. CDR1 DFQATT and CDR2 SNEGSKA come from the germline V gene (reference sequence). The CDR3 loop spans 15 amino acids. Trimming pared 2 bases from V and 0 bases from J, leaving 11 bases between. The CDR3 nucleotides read TGCAGTGCTAGATCGGCGCTGAGCTCCTACAATGAGCAGTTCTTC. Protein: CSARSALSSYNEQFF.

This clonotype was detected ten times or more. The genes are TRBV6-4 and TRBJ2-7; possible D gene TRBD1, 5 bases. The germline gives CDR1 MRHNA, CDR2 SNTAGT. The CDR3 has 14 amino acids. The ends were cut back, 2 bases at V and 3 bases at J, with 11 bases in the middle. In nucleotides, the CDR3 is TGTGCCAGCAGTGACGACGACAGCCGCTACGAGCAGTACTTC. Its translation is CASSDDDSRYEQYF.

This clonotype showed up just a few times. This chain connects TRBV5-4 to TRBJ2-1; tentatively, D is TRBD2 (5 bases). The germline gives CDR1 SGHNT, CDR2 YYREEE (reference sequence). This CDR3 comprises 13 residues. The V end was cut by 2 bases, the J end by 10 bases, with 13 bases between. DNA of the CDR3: TGTGCCAGCAGCTTTAGCAGTAGCGAAGAGCAGTTCTTC. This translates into CASSFSSSEEQFF.

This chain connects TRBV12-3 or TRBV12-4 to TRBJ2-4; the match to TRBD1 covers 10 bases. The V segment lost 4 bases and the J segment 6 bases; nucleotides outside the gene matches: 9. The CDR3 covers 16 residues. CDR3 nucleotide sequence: TGTGCCAGCAGTTCCCACGGGGACAGGGGTGGAAACATTCAGTACTTC. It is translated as CASSSHGDRGGNIQYF.

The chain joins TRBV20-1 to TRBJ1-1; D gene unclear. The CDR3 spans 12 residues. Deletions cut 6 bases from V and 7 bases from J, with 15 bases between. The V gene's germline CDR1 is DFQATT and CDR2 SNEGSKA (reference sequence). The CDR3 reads CSASTPSIEAFF. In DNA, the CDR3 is TGCAGTGCGAGTACACCGAGCATTGAAGCTTTCTTT.